Following are 17 T cell receptor beta chains from one sample sequenced in a study of T cells expressing NK-cell markers (dated by TCRdb to the early 2020s). Library method: 5' RACE. Sequencing was performed on an Illumina HiSeq 2000. The reads went through TCRdb reprocessing, and each CDR3 protein sequence gets one entry with no DNA. The table of this sample itemizes about 150,000 distinct CDR3 sequences. Of the sample, 10% to 15% is held by the ten largest clones. Sample: blood T cells: a sorted CD56 or NKG2C T cell subset, CD4+ or CD8+ T cells, or bulk PBMC T cells (not recorded which). The source of these receptors is a man between 18 and 35 years old in good health. Donor details come from another sample of the same person, matched by shared clones.

J is TRBJ2-2 and V is TRBV11-2; as DNA is missing, the TRBD1 call by TCRdb cannot be tested. The germline V gene encodes CDR1 SGHAT and CDR2 FQNNGV. The CDR3 contains 13 residues. CDR3 sequence: CASSSLGEGELFF.

This chain links TRBV7-6 with TRBJ2-1; there is no DNA to check the TCRdb D call of TRBD1. The CDR3 consists of 15 residues. The germline CDR1 and CDR2 sequences are SGHVS and FNYEAQ. The CDR3 sequence: CASSLLDWGADEQFF.

The gene calls are TRBV4-3 and TRBJ2-7; the D gene TCRdb calls, TRBD2, cannot be checked with no DNA. The CDR3 length is 15 residues. Per the germline V gene, CDR1 is LGHNA and CDR2 is YSLEER. The CDR3 region is CASSQDRAVANEQYF.

The V and J genes are TRBV4-1 and TRBJ2-2. From germline, CDR1 is MGHRA and CDR2 YSYEKL. The CDR3 loop spans 16 amino acids. This chain's CDR3 is CASSQYGKVNTGELFF.

The genes are TRBV5-6 and TRBJ2-2; lacking DNA, the TRBD1 call made by TCRdb goes unchecked. Germline V gene sequence: CDR1 SGHDT, CDR2 YYEEEE. This CDR3 comprises 16 residues. The CDR3 sequence is CASQGHGAPNTGELFF. Based on the CDR3 plus reference TRBV5-6 and TRBJ2-2, the full variable domain is DAGVTQSPTHLIKTRGQQVTLRCSPKSGHDTVSWYQQALGQGPQFIFQYYEEEERQRGNFPDRFSGHQFPNYSSELNVNALLLGDSALYLCASQGHGAPNTGELFFGEGSRLTVL.

This chain links TRBV29-1 with TRBJ2-1; TCRdb lists TRBD2, though no DNA is available to test this call. CDR1 and CDR2 from the germline V gene are SQVTM and ANQGSEA. The CDR3 spans 13 residues. CDR3 in amino acids: CSVGGGLHNEQFF.

J is TRBJ2-3 and V is TRBV6-1; TCRdb gives TRBD2 as the D gene, but with no DNA this cannot be confirmed. Germline CDR1 and CDR2: MNHNS and SASEGT. The CDR3 runs to 12 residues. This chain's CDR3 is CASREGTDTQYF.

The rearrangement joins TRBV20-1 to TRBJ2-4; the TCRdb D gene call, TRBD1, has no DNA to confirm it. CDR3 length: 14 residues. CDR1 is DFQATT, CDR2 SNEGSKA, per germline (reference sequence). The CDR3 sequence is CSARDRGLEDIQYF.

The rearrangement links TRBV3-1 to TRBJ2-7. Germline V gene data show CDR1 as LGHDT and CDR2 as YNNKEL (reference sequence). The CDR3 loop spans 12 amino acids. The CDR3 spells CASSQDNLEQYF.

The CDR3 reads CASSPDSLTGVYEQFF. The chain employs TRBV5-4 and TRBJ2-1; the D call from TCRdb, TRBD2, cannot be confirmed without DNA. The CDR3 sequence is 16 residues long. Germline V CDR1 and CDR2: SGHNT, YYREEE (reference sequence).

The J gene is TRBJ2-2, the V gene TRBV27; with no DNA, the TCRdb D assignment of TRBD1 cannot be verified. This CDR3 is 20 amino acids long. Per germline, CDR1 MNHEY and CDR2 SMNVEV (reference sequence). The CDR3 spells CASSPLTPLLNRDNTGELFF.

V gene TRBV12-3 or TRBV12-4 combines with J gene TRBJ1-5; without DNA, the TCRdb call of TRBD1 cannot be checked. The CDR3 loop spans 16 amino acids. The CDR3 reads CASSLAPGQGYQPQHF.

This chain uses TRBV20-1 with TRBJ2-1. CDR3 length: 13 amino acids. CDR1 and CDR2 (germline): DFQATT, SNEGSKA (reference sequence). CDR3 amino acids: CSARDLTHNEQFF.

The chain uses TRBV2 and TRBJ2-2. The V gene's germline CDR1 is SNHLY and CDR2 FYNNEI. This CDR3 spans 15 amino acids. The CDR3 spells CASSDSGANTGELFF. Looking up the rest from reference TRBV2 and TRBJ2-2 gives the full variable domain: EPEVTQTPSHQVTQMGQEVILRCVPISNHLYFYWYRQILGQKVEFLVSFYNNEISEKSEIFDDQFSVERPDGSNFTLKIRSTKLEDSAMYFCASSDSGANTGELFFGEGSRLTVL.

This chain uses TRBV12-3 or TRBV12-4 with TRBJ2-3; the D gene TCRdb calls, TRBD1, cannot be checked with no DNA. This CDR3 has 11 residues. CDR3 protein: CASSLVRAQYF.

The V call is TRBV5-1, the J call TRBJ2-1; TCRdb names TRBD2, which stays unverified in the absence of DNA. Germline CDR1 is SGHRS and CDR2 is YFSETQ. The CDR3 covers 15 residues. The CDR3 protein is CASSPSAGVADEQFF.

This chain links TRBV30 with TRBJ1-2; the D gene TCRdb calls, TRBD1, cannot be checked with no DNA. The CDR3 is made up of 14 amino acids. CDR1 is GTSNPN and CDR2 is SVGIG in the germline V gene (reference sequence). The CDR3 reads CAWSTGQGHYGYTF.